This TCR beta chain comes out of a study of control samples from healthy donors and cancer patients. Germline V lookup: CDR1 LNHDA, CDR2 SQIVND (reference sequence). Trimming left V 5 bases short and J 4 bases short, with 15 bases between. The CDR3 contains 14 residues. Measured with immunoSEQ multiplex PCR; TCRdb has only the in-frame clones, and not every one. The top ten clones hold 13% of a sample with 100,000 to 120,000 clones, around four fifths of them seen once. Notes on this clone: At the DNA level, this CDR3 is encoded by other sequences in the same sample as well.

The clonotype originates from a woman in her forties or fifties in good health. The V call is TRBV19, the J call TRBJ2-7, with D perhaps assigned TRBD1 or TRBD2 (6 bases each). Sample: blood. CDR3 coding DNA: TGTGCCAGTAGTCCGGGGGCCGGTACTTACGAGCAGTACTTC. It is translated as CASSPGAGTYEQYF. The variable domain in full, completed from reference TRBV19 and TRBJ2-7, reads DGGITQSPKYLFRKEGQNVTLSCEQNLNHDAMYWYRQDPGQGLRLIYYSQIVNDFQKGDIAEGYSVSREKKESFPLTVTSAQKNPTAFYLCASSPGAGTYEQYFGPGTRLTVT.